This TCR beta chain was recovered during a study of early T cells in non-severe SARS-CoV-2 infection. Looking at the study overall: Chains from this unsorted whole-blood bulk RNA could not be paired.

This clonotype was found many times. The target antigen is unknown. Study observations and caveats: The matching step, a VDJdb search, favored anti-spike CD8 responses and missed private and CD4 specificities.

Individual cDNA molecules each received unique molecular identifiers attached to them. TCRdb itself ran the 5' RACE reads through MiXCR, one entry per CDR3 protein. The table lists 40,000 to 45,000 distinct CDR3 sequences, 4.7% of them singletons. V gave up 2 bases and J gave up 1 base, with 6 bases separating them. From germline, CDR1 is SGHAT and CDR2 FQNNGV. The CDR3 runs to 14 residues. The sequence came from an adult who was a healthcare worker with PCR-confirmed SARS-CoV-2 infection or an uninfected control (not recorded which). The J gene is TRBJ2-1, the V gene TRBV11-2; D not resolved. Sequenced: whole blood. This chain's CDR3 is CASSLTGSYNEQFF. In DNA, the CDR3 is TGTGCCAGCAGCTTAACTGGATCCTACAATGAGCAGTTCTTC.